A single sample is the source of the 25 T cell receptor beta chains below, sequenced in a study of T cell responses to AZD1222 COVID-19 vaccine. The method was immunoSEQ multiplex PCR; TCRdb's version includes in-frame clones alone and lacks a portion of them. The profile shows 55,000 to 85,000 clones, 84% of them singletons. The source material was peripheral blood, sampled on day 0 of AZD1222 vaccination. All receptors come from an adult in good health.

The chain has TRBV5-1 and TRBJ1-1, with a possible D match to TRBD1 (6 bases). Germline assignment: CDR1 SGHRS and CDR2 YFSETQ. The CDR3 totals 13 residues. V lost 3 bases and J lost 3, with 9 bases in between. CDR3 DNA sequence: TGCGCCAGCAGCTGGACAGAACACACTGAAGCTTTCTTT. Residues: CASSWTEHTEAFF.

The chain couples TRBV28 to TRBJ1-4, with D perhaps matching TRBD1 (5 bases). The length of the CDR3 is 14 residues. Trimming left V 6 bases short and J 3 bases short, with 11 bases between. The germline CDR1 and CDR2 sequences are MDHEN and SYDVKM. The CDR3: CASREGMANEKLFF. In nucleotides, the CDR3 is TGTGCCAGCAGGGAGGGGATGGCTAATGAAAAACTGTTTTTT.

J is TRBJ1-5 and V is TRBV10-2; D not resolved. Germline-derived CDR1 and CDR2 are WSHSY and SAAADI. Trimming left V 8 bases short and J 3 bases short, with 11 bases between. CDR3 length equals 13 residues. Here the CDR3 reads CASLDGLNQPQHF. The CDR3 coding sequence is TGCGCCAGCCTGGACGGACTCAATCAGCCCCAGCATTTT.

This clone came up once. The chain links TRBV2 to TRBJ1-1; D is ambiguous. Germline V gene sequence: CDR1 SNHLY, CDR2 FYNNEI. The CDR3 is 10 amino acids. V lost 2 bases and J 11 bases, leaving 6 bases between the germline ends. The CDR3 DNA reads TGTGCCAGCAGTGAAAGGCGGGCTTTCTTT. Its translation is CASSERRAFF.

The CDR3 DNA sequence: TGCGCCAGCAGCCCCTACTCATCCGCTAGCACAGATACGCAGTATTTT. It specifies CASSPYSSASTDTQYF. The chain uses TRBV4-3 and TRBJ2-3; D gene ambiguous. CDR3 length equals 16 residues. Deletions cut 4 bases from V and 0 bases from J, with 14 bases between. Germline-derived CDR1 and CDR2 are LGHNA and YSLEER.

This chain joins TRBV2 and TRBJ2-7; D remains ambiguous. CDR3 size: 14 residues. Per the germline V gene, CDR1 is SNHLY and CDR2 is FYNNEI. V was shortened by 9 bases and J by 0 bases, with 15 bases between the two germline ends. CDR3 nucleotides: TGTGCCAGTGTCGAACAGAAGAGCTCCTACGAGCAGTACTTC. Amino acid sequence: CASVEQKSSYEQYF.

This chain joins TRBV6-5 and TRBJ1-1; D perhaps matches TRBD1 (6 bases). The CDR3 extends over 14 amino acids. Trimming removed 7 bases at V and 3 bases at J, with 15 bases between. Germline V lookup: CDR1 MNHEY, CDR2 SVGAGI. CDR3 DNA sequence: TGTGCCAGCACCCTAACAGGGAGTGACACTGAAGCTTTCTTT. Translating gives CASTLTGSDTEAFF.

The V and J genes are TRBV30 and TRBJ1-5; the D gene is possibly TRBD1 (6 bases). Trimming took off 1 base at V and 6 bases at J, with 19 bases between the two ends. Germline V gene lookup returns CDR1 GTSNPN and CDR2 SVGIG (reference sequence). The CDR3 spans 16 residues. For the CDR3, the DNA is TGTGCCTGGAGTGCGGCTGCGACAGGCTCGGGTCAGCCCCAGCATTTT. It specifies CAWSAAATGSGQPQHF.

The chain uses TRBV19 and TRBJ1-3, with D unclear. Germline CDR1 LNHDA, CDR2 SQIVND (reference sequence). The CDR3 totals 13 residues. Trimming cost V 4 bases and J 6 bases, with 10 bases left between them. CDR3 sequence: CASSTHEKNTIYF. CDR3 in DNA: TGTGCCAGTAGTACCCACGAGAAAAACACCATATATTTT.

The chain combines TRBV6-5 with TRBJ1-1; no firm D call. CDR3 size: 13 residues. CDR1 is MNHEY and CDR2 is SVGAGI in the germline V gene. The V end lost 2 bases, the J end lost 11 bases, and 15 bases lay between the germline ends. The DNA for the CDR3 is TGTGCCAGCAGTTACACGGGGTGGAGAGGCGCTTTCTTT. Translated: CASSYTGWRGAFF.

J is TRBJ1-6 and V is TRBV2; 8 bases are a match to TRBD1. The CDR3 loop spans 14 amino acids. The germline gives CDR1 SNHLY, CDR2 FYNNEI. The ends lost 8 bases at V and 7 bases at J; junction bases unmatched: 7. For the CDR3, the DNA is TGTGCCAGCCGCTACAGGGGGAGCAATTCACCCCTCCACTTT. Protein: CASRYRGSNSPLHF.

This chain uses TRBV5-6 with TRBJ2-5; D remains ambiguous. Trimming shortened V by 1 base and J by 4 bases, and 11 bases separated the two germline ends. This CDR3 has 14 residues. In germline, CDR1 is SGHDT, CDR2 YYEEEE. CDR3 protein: CASSLYPTPETQYF. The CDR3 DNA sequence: TGTGCCAGCAGCTTGTATCCTACTCCAGAGACCCAGTACTTC.

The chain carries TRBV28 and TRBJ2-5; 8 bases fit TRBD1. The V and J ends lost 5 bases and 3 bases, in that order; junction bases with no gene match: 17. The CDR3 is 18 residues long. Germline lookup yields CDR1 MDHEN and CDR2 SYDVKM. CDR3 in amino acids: CASSPMTGVKGFKETQYF. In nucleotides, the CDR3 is TGTGCCAGCAGTCCTATGACAGGGGTCAAAGGATTCAAAGAGACCCAGTACTTC.

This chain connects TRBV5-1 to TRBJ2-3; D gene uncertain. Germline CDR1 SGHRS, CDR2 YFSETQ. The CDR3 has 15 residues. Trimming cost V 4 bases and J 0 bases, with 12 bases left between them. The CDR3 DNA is TGCGCCAGCAGCCCTCAACCGTCTAGCACAGATACGCAGTATTTT. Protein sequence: CASSPQPSSTDTQYF.

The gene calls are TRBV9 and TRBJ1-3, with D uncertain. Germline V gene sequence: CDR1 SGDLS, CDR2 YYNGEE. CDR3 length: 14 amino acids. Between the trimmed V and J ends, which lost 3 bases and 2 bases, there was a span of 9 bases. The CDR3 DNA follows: TGTGCCAGCAGCGCTCGGGCTGCTGGAAACACCATATATTTT. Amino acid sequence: CASSARAAGNTIYF.

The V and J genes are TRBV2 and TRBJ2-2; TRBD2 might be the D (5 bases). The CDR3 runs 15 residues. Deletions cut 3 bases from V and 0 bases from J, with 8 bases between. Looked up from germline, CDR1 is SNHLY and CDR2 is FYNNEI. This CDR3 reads CASSEDSPNTGELFF. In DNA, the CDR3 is TGTGCCAGCAGTGAGGACTCCCCGAACACCGGGGAGCTGTTTTTT.

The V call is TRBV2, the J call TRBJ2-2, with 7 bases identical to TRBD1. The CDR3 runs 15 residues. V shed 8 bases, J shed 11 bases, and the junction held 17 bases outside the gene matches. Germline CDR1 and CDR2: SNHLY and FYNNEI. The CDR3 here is CASAYTIRTGRELFF. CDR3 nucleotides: TGTGCCAGCGCGTATACGATCCGGACAGGCCGCGAGCTGTTTTTT.

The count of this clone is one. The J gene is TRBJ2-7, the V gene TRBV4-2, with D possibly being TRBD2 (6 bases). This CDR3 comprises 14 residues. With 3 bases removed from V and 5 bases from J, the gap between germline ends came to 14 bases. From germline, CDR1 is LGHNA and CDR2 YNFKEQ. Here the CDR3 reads CASSQGTPLDEQYF. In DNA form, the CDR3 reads TGTGCCAGCAGCCAGGGGACTCCGCTTGACGAGCAGTACTTC.

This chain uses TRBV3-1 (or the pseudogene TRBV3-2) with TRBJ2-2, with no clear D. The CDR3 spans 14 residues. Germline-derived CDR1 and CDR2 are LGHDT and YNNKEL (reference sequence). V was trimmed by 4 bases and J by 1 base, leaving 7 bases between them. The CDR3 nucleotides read TGTGCCAGCAGCCTCCTGAGGAACACCGGGGAGCTGTTTTTT. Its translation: CASSLLRNTGELFF.

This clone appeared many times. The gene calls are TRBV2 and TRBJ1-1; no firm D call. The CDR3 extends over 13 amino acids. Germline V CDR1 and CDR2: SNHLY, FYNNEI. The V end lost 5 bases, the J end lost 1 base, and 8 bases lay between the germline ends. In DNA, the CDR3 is TGTGCCAGCAGTCCACGCGGGAACACTGAAGCTTTCTTT. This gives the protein CASSPRGNTEAFF. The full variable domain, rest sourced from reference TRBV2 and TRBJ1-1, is EPEVTQTPSHQVTQMGQEVILRCVPISNHLYFYWYRQILGQKVEFLVSFYNNEISEKSEIFDDQFSVERPDGSNFTLKIRSTKLEDSAMYFCASSPRGNTEAFFGQGTRLTVV.

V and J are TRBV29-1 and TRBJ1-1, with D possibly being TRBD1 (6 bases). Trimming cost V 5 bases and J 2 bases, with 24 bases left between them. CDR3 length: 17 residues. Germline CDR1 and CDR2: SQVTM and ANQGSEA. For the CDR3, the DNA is TGCAGCGTTCGAGGCCGGGACACGTTAGTCGGCAACACTGAAGCTTTCTTT. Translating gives CSVRGRDTLVGNTEAFF.

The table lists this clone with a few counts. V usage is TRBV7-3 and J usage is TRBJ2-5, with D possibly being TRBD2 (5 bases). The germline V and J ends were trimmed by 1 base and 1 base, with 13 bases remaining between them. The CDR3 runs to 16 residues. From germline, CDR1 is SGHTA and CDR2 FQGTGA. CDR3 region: CASSLSRGSGQETQYF. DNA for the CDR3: TGTGCCAGCAGCTTAAGTCGAGGAAGCGGCCAAGAGACCCAGTACTTC. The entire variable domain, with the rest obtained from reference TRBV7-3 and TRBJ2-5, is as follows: GAGVSQTPSNKVTEKGKYVELRCDPISGHTALYWYRQSLGQGPEFLIYFQGTGAADDSGLPNDRFFAVRPEGSVSTLKIQRTERGDSAVYLCASSLSRGSGQETQYFGPGTRLLVL.

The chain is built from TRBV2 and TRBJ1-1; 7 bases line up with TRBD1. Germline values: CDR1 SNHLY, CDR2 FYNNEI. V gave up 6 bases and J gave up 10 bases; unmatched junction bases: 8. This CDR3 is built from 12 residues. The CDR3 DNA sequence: TGTGCCAGCAGCACCACAGGGGAGCGAGCTTTCTTT. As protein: CASSTTGERAFF.

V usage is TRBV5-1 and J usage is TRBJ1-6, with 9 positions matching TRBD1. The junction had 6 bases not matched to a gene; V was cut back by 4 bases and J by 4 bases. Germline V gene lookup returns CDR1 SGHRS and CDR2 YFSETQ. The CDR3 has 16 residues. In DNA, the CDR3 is TGCGCCAGCAGCGACCGGGACAGGGAATATAATTCACCCCTCCACTTT. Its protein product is CASSDRDREYNSPLHF.

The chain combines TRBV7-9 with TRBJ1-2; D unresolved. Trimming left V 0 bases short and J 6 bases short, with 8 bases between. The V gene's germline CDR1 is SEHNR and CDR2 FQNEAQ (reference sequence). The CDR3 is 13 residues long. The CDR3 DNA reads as TGTGCCAGCAGCTTAGCGCCCCATAATGGCTACACCTTC. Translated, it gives CASSLAPHNGYTF.